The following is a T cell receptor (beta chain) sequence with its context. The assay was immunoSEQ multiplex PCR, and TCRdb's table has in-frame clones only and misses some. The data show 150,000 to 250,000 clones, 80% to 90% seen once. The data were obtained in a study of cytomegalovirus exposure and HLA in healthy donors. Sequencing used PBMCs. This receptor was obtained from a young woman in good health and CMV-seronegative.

CDR3 nucleotide sequence: TGTGCCTCACTGGGGGCTAGCGGGCGCTACGAGCAGTACTTC. This encodes CASLGASGRYEQYF. This rearrangement joins TRBV30 to TRBJ2-7, with TRBD2 matching 8 bases. CDR1 and CDR2 from the germline V gene are GTSNPN and SVGIG (reference sequence). Losses at the gene ends were 7 bases for V and 3 bases for J; bases not matched to a gene: 11. The CDR3 spans 14 residues.